Listed here are 12 T cell receptor beta chains from one sample, sequenced in a study of shared clonotypes between healthy human individuals (dated by TCRdb to the early 2020s). The library relied on the immunoSEQ multiplex PCR assay. The table comes from immuneACCESS by way of TCRdb, which keeps in-frame sequences with V and J called. Part of the clones is missing from these tables; in studies checked, under half for an unresolved V gene and the rest for unknown reasons. The sample table contains over 850,000 clones; only one count was recorded for approximately 78% of them. The ten largest clones capture under 0.8% of the sample. Input material: memory CD4+ T cells from PBMCs. In light of the paper, this sample's cell subset or site label describes: CD45RA-negative fraction. All receptors derive from a man aged 18-30 years in good health. Some clones in this sample may be carry-over from other donors' samples.

The table lists this clone with a count of one. The rearrangement joins TRBV6-1 to TRBJ1-1; D ambiguous. Germline CDR1 MNHNS, CDR2 SASEGT. The CDR3 runs 15 residues. Trimming took off 6 bases at V and 4 bases at J, with 18 bases between the two ends. The chain's CDR3 is CASSVGGDPPTEAFF. The CDR3 DNA follows: TGTGCCAGCAGCGTAGGTGGAGACCCCCCCACTGAAGCTTTCTTT.

The genes are TRBV19 and TRBJ2-1, with D unresolved. The germline gives CDR1 LNHDA, CDR2 SQIVND (reference sequence). The germline V and J ends were trimmed by 3 bases and 9 bases, with 9 bases remaining between them. There are 12 residues in the CDR3. CDR3 nucleotides: TGTGCCAGTAGTATTGATCCAGCTGAGCAGTTCTTC. It encodes CASSIDPAEQFF.

The chain employs TRBV30 and TRBJ1-2; maybe TRBD1 (5 bases). The ends were cut back, 5 bases at V and 4 bases at J, with 8 bases in the middle. Germline CDR1 and CDR2: GTSNPN and SVGIG (reference sequence). The CDR3 totals 11 residues. This CDR3 is CAWSTAYGYTF. In DNA, the CDR3 is TGTGCCTGGTCGACAGCCTATGGCTACACCTTC.

A note on this clone: At one end, the junction sequence differs from germline, possibly due to a read error. The rearrangement joins TRBV7-2 to TRBJ2-6; TRBD1 might be the D (5 bases). This CDR3 region has 15 residues. Per the germline V gene, CDR1 is SGHTA and CDR2 is FQGNSA. The CDR3 spells CASSASSTGANVLAF. DNA for the CDR3: TGTGCCAGCAGCGCCAGTAGCACTGGGGCCAACGTCCTGGCTTTC.

The rearrangement joins TRBV23-1 to TRBJ1-1; 9 bases match TRBD1. TRBV23-1 is assigned to the ORF class and has an uncertain function. V trimming: 4 bases; J trimming: 1 base; junction bases outside the gene matches: 16. CDR3 length: 19 amino acids. The CDR3 DNA reads as TGCGCCAGCAGTCCCCTGGGGGGACAGGGAATCTACCAGAACACTGAAGCTTTCTTT. Translated, it gives CASSPLGGQGIYQNTEAFF.

As to this clone: A far larger clone is a single base away, which makes a read error likely. The V and J genes are TRBV5-5 and TRBJ2-5, with D unclear. CDR1 is SGHKS and CDR2 is YYEKEE in the germline V gene (reference sequence). Trimming pared 1 base from V and 4 bases from J, leaving 2 bases between. The CDR3 is made up of 11 amino acids. The DNA for the CDR3 is TGTGCCAGCAGCTTGTTAGAGACCCAGTACTTC. It translates to CASSLLETQYF.

The chain employs TRBV7-3 and TRBJ2-1; 10 bases match TRBD2. The V gene end was trimmed by 0 bases and the J gene end by 5 bases; junction bases not matched to a gene: 7. This CDR3 is built from 17 residues. Germline V gene sequence: CDR1 SGHTA, CDR2 FQGTGA. The CDR3 DNA reads TGTGCCAGCAGCTTAACGGTTGGACTAGCGGAAAACAATGAGCAGTTCTTC. Amino acid sequence: CASSLTVGLAENNEQFF.

The rearrangement joins TRBV2 to TRBJ2-1; D remains unclear. Germline V gene lookup returns CDR1 SNHLY and CDR2 FYNNEI. This CDR3 has 10 residues. V was pared by 8 bases and J by 8 bases, with 7 bases between. CDR3 in DNA: TGTGCCAGCGGGGTATATGAGCAGTTCTTC. Residues: CASGVYEQFF.

The chain carries TRBV29-1 and TRBJ1-1; 9 bases agree with TRBD1. V shed 8 bases and J 5 bases; nucleotides not matched to a gene: 9. Germline CDR1 and CDR2: SQVTM and ANQGSEA. This CDR3 is built from 13 residues. This CDR3 reads CSLRQGEYTEAFF. DNA of the CDR3: TGCAGCCTTCGACAGGGGGAGTATACTGAAGCTTTCTTT.

The V gene is TRBV19, the J gene TRBJ1-1; D gene ambiguous. The CDR3 runs to 13 residues. The germline V gene has CDR1 LNHDA and CDR2 SQIVND (reference sequence). V lost 4 bases, J lost 1 base, and 7 bases lay in between. The CDR3 region has the DNA TGTGCCAGTAGTAAGGAGGGGAACACTGAAGCTTTCTTT. This translates into CASSKEGNTEAFF.

The V and J genes are TRBV7-9 and TRBJ2-3; D is uncertain. Trimming took off 2 bases at V and 0 bases at J, with 9 bases between the two ends. Germline V gene sequence: CDR1 SEHNR, CDR2 FQNEAQ (reference sequence). This CDR3 has 15 residues. The CDR3 nucleotides read TGTGCCAGCAGCTTACTCGCCAGTAGCACAGATACGCAGTATTTT. Translation gives CASSLLASSTDTQYF.

This sequence joins TRBV19 and TRBJ1-4; D might be TRBD1 (5 bases). Trimming left V 1 base short and J 3 bases short, with 9 bases between. This CDR3 is built from 15 residues. Germline V gives CDR1 LNHDA, CDR2 SQIVND (reference sequence). CDR3: CASSIAGGPNEKLFF. CDR3 DNA sequence: TGTGCCAGTAGTATAGCTGGGGGACCTAATGAAAAACTGTTTTTT.